This T cell receptor beta chain was obtained from a study of blood T cell repertoires in COVID-19. Study as a whole: T cells, B-cell-depleted T cells, or PBMCs supplied cDNA or gDNA.

Looked up from germline, CDR1 is SGHDT and CDR2 is YYEEEE. V lost 1 base and J 8 bases, leaving 16 bases between the germline ends. The CDR3 totals 14 residues. Original data processing: Amplification from reference gene primers served as the basis for estimated nucleated cell counts. Profiled with immunoSEQ multiplex PCR; TCRdb holds only in-frame clones, not every one. Clone size and the V and J calls come from that table; the DNA yielded D and trimming. The table has roughly 140,000 clones, around 84% seen once. This sequence originates from a man between 60 and 70 years old with active or convalescent COVID-19. V gene TRBV5-6 combines with J gene TRBJ2-7, with D possibly being TRBD1 (6 bases). The sample consisted of peripheral blood. The CDR3 protein is CASSLRQAVIQQYF. The CDR3 nucleotides are TGTGCCAGCAGCTTGAGACAGGCAGTTATCCAGCAGTACTTC.